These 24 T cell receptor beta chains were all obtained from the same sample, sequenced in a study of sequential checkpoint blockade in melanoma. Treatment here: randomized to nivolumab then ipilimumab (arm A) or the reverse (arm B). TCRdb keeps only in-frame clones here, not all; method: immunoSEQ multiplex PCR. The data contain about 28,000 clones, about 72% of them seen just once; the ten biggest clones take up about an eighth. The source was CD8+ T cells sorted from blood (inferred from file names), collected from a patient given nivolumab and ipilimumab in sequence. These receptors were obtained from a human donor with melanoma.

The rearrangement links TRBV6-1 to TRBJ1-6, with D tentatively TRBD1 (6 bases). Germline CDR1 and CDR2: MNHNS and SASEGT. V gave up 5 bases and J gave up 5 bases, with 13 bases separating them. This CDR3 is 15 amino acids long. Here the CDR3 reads CASSQDSFDNSPLHF. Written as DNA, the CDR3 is TGTGCCAGCAGTCAGGACAGTTTTGATAATTCACCCCTCCACTTT.

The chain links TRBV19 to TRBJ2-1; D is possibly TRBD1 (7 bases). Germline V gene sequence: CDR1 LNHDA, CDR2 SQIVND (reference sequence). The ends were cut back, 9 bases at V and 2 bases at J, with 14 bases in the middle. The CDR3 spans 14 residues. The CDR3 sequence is CASSQGGPYNEQFF. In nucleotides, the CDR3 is TGTGCCAGCTCTCAGGGGGGCCCCTACAATGAGCAGTTCTTC.

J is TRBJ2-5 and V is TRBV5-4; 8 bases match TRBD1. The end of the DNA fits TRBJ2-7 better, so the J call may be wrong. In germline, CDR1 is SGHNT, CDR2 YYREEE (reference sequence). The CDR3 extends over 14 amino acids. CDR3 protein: CASTRDRNSYEQYF. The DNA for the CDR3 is TGTGCCAGCACCAGGGACAGGAACTCCTACGAGCAGTACTTC.

CDR3 DNA: TGTGCCAGCAGCCACCGGGACAGGGTAAACACCATATATTTT. It yields the protein CASSHRDRVNTIYF. The genes are TRBV7-9 and TRBJ1-3; the match to TRBD1 covers 9 bases. This CDR3 is built from 14 residues. Trimming cost V 5 bases and J 6 bases; bases outside gene matches: 5. CDR1 SEHNR and CDR2 FQNEAQ come from the germline V gene (reference sequence).

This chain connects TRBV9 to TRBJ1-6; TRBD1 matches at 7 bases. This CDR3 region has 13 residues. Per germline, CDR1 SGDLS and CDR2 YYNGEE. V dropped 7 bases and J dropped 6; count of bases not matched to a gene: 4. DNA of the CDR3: TGTGCCAGCCAGGGACAGAGTAATTCACCCCTCCACTTT. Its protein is CASQGQSNSPLHF. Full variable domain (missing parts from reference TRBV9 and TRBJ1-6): DSGVTQTPKHLITATGQRVTLRCSPRSGDLSVYWYQQSLDQGLQFLIQYYNGEERAKGNILERFSAQQFPDLHSELNLSSLELGDSALYFCASQGQSNSPLHFGNGTRLTVT.

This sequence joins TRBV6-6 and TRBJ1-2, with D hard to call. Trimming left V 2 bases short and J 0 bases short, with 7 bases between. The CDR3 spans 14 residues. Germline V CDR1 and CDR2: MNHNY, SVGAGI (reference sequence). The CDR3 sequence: CASSYDAANYGYTF. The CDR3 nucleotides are TGTGCCAGCAGTTACGACGCGGCTAACTATGGCTACACCTTC.

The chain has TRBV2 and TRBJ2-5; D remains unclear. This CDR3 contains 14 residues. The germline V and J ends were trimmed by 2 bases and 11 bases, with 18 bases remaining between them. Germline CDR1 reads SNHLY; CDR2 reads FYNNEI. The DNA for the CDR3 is TGTGCCAGCAGTGAAACGGGTCCCCGTCGTAGGCAGTACTTC. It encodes CASSETGPRRRQYF.

CDR3 DNA sequence: TGTGCCAGCAGCCCATGGGGCCTTTCCGGGGAGCTGTTTTTT. Encoded protein: CASSPWGLSGELFF. The gene calls are TRBV9 and TRBJ2-2; TRBD1 might be the D (5 bases). Per the germline V gene, CDR1 is SGDLS and CDR2 is YYNGEE. Trimming stripped 4 bases from V and 6 bases from J, with 13 bases between. CDR3 length: 14 amino acids.

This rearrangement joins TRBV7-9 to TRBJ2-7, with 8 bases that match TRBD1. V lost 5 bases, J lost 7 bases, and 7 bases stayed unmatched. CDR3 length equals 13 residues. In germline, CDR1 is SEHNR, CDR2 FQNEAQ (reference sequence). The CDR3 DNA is TGTGCCAGCAGCCTATGGGGACAGGAGGAGCAGTACTTC. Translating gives CASSLWGQEEQYF.

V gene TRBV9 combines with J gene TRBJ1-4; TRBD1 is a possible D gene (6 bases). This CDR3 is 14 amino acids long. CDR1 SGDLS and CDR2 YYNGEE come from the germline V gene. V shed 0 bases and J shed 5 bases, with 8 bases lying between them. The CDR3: CASSVEGQNEKLFF. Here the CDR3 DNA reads TGTGCCAGCAGCGTAGAAGGACAGAATGAAAAACTGTTTTTT.

The CDR3 sequence is CASSPSGSGQNIQYF. The CDR3 bases are TGTGCCAGCAGCCCTTCCGGGTCCGGCCAAAACATTCAGTACTTC. V usage is TRBV9 and J usage is TRBJ2-4, with D unclear. Trimming shortened V by 4 bases and J by 5 bases, and 16 bases separated the two germline ends. The CDR3 covers 15 residues. Germline-derived CDR1 and CDR2 are SGDLS and YYNGEE.

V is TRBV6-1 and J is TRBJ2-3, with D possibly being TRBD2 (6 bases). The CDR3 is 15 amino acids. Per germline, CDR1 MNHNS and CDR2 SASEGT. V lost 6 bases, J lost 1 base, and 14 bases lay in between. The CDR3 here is CASSTSAGGTDTQYF. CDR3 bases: TGTGCCAGCAGCACCTCAGCGGGTGGCACAGATACGCAGTATTTT.

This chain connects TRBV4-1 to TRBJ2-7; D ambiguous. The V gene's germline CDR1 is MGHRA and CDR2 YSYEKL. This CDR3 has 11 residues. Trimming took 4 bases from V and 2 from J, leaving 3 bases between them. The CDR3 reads CASSRPYEQYF. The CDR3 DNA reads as TGCGCCAGCAGCCGGCCCTACGAGCAGTACTTC.

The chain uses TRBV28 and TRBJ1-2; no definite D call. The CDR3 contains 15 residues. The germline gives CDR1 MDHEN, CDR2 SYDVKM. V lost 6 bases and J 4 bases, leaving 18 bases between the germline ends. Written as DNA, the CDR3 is TGTGCCAGCAGCACCCGGCAGGACTGGGCCTATGGCTACACCTTC. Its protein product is CASSTRQDWAYGYTF.

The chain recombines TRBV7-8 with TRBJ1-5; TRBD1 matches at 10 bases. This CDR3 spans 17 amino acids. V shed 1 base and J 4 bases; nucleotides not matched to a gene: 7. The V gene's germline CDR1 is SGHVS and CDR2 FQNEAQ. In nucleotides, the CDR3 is TGTGCCAGCAGCTTAGGGGTTCCGGGACAGGGGAATCAGCCCCAGCATTTT. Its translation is CASSLGVPGQGNQPQHF.

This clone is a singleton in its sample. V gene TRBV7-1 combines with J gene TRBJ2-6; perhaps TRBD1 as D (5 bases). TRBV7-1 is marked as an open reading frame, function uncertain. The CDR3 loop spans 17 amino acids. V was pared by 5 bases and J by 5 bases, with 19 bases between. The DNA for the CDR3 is TGTGCCAGCAGCCGGCAACGAGGACAAAGTCGGGCCAACGTCCTGACTTTC. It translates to CASSRQRGQSRANVLTF.

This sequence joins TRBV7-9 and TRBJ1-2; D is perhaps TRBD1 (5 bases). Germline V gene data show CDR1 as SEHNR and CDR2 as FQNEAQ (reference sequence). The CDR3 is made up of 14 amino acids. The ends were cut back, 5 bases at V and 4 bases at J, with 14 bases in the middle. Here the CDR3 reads CASSLYLGGYGYTF. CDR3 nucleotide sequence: TGTGCCAGCAGCCTATATCTCGGGGGCTATGGCTACACCTTC.

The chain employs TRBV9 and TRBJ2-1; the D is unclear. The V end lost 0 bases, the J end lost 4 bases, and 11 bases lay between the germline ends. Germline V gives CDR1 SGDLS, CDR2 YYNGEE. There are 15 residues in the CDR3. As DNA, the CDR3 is TGTGCCAGCAGCGTAGGAGTACCCTCATACAATGAGCAGTTCTTC. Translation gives CASSVGVPSYNEQFF.

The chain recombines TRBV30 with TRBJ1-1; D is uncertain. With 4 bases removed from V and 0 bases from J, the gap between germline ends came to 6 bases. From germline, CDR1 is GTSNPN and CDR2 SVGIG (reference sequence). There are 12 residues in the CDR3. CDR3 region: CAWNGMNTEAFF. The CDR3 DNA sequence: TGTGCCTGGAACGGGATGAACACTGAAGCTTTCTTT.

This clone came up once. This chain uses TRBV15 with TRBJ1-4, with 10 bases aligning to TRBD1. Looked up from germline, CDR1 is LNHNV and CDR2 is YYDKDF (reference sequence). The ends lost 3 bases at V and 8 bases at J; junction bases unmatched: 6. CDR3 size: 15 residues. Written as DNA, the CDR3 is TGTGCCACCAGCAGCGGGACAGGGGAAAGGGAAAAACTGTTTTTT. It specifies CATSSGTGEREKLFF. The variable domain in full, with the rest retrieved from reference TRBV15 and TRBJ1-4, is DAMVIQNPRYQVTQFGKPVTLSCSQTLNHNVMYWYQQKSSQAPKLLFHYYDKDFNNEADTPDNFQSRRPNTSFCFLDIRSPGLGDTAMYLCATSSGTGEREKLFFGSGTQLSVL.

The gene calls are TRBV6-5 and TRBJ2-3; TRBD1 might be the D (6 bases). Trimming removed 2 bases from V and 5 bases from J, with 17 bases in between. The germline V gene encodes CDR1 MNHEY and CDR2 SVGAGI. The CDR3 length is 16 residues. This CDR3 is CASSYDRDKRGDTQYF. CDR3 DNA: TGTGCCAGCAGTTACGACCGGGACAAGCGCGGAGATACGCAGTATTTT.

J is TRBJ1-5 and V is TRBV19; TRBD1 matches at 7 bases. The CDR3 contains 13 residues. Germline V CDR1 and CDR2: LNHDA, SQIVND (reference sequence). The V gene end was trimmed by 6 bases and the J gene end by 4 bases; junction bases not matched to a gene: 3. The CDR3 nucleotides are TGTGCCAGTAGCTCAGGGGGAAATCAGCCCCAGCATTTT. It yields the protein CASSSGGNQPQHF.

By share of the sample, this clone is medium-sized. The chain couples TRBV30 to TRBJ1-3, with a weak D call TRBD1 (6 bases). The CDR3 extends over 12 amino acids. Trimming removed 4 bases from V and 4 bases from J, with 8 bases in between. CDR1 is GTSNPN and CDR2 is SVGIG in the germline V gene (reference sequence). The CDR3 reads CAWKGVGNTIYF. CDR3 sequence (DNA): TGTGCCTGGAAGGGGGTAGGAAACACCATATATTTT.

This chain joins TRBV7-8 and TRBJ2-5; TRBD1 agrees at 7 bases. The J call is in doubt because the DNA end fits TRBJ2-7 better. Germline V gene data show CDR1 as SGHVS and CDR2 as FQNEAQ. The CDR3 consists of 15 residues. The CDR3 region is CASTPDPGGSYEQYF. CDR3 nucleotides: TGTGCCAGCACCCCAGACCCAGGGGGCTCCTACGAGCAGTACTTC.